This TCR beta chain emerged from a study of control samples from healthy donors and cancer patients. The CDR3 runs to 14 residues. The V gene's germline CDR1 is SGHTS and CDR2 YDEGEE. V was pared by 0 bases and J by 9 bases, with 13 bases between. Repertoires were generated with immunoSEQ multiplex PCR, while TCRdb's copy carries only in-frame clones and drops some. The data show 100,000 to 150,000 clones, just under 90% seen once. V is TRBV5-8 and J is TRBJ2-1, with D possibly matching TRBD1 (6 bases). The sample was PBMCs. This sequence originates from a man between 50 and 59 years old with head and neck cancer. In DNA, the CDR3 is TGTGCCAGCAGCTTGGACGGACAGAGAACTGAGCAGTTCTTC. It yields the protein CASSLDGQRTEQFF. The whole variable domain, remainder taken from reference TRBV5-8 and TRBJ2-1, is EAGVTQSPTHLIKTRGQQATLRCSPISGHTSVYWYQQALGLGLQFLLWYDEGEERNRGNFPPRFSGRQFPNYSSELNVNALELEDSALYLCASSLDGQRTEQFFGPGTRLTVL.